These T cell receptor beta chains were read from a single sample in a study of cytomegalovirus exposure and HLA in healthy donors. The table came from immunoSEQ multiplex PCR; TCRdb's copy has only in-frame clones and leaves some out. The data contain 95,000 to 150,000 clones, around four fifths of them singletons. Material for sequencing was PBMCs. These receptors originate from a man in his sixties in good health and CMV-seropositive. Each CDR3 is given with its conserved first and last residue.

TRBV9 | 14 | CASNPGQHSYEQYF
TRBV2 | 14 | CASGGTSGGGELFF
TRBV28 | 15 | CASSARLAAPGEQYF
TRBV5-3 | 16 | CARGHHDRGREETQYF
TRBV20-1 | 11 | CSAHTYNEQFF
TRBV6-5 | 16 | CASSYSRQNLNEKLFF
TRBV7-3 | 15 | CASSRAGTGANEQFF
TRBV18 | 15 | CASSDGQGSGNTIYF
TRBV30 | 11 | CAWSPQGEQYF
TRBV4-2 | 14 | CASSQAYSSYEQYF
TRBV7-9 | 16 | CSSSLQSTGPNTEAFF
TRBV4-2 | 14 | CASSQDTGFTEAFF
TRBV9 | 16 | CASSGGPGGMNTEAFF
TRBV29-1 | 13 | CSGIRGQDTEAFF
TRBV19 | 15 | CASSTRGVSVHEQFF
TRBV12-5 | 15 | CASGLAITGTDTQYF
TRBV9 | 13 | CASMGQVTGELFF
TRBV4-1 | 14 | CASSQVVISGGYTF
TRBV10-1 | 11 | CASSSGGGLFF
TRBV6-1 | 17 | CASSETGGARGRGGYTF
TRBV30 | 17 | CAWSGRQGRWRNTEAFF
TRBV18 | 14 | CASSLLRENTEAFF
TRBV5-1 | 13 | CASSLATNEKLFF
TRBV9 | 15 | CASSARGINTGELFF
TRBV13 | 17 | CASSLGHPRDGKNIQYF
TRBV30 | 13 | CAWSSGGQGGYTF
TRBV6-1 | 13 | CASSSGFWTEAFF
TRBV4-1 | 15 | CASSQVPAGTYEQFF
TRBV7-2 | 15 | CASSLVAGGWDGYTF
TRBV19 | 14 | CASSRRGSDYGYTF
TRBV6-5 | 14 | CASSYNRVVTEAFF
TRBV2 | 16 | CASSEWGQRNSYEQYF
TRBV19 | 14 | CASSSPEVGTEAFF
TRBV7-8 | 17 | CASSPQHRDRGPQPQHF
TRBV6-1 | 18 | CASSELGGTGGWWETQYF
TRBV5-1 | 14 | CASSEIREDTEAFF
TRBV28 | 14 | CASSLQTGDTEAFF
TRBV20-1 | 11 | CSAKRQETQYF
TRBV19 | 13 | CASRGQGWTEAFF
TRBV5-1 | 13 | CASYRDREETQYF
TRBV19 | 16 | CASSPEGGSGANVLTF
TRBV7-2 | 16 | CASTLTPQGVNTEAFF
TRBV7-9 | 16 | CASSLSGTGGYNEQFF
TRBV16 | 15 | CASSQSGQGNTEAFF
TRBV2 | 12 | CASSEPETPLHF
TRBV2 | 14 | CASNYRQGNEKLFF
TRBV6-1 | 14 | CASYRGGTNEKLFF
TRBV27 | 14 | CASTPLGGRYGYTF
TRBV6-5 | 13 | CASRRGYAYEQYF
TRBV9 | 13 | CASSDTGAGELFF
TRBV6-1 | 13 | CAGREYSNQPQHF
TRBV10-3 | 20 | CAISLPPGFEVFGYTGELFF
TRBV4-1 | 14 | CASSHTTGAYEQYF
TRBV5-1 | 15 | CASGTGSGRGNEQFF
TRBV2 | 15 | CASSEGSGLAYEQYF
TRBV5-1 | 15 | CASSLVTGGFNEQFF
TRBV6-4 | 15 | CATDRSRRTNEKLFF
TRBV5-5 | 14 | CASSLTGVEHGYTF
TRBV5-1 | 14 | CASSLAQVGYGYTF